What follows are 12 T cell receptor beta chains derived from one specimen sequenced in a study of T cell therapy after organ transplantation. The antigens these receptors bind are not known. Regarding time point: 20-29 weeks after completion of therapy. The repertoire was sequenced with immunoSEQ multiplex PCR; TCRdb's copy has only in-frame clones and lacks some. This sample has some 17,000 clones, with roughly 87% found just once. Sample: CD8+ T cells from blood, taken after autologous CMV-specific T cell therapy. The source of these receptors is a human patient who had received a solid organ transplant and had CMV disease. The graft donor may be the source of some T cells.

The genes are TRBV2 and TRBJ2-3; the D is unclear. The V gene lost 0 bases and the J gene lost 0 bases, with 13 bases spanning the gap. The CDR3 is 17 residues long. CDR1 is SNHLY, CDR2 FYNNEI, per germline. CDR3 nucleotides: TGTGCCAGCAGTGAAGCCCGACGGTATAGCAGCACAGATACGCAGTATTTT. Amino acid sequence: CASSEARRYSSTDTQYF.

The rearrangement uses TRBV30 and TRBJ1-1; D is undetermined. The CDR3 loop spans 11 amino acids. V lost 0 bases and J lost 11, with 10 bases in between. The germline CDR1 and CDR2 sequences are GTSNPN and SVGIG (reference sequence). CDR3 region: CAWSVGVDAFF. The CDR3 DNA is TGTGCCTGGAGTGTCGGGGTTGATGCTTTCTTT.

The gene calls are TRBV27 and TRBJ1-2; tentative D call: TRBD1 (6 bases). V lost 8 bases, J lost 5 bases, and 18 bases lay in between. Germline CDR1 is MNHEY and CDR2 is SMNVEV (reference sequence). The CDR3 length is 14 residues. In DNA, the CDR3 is TGTGCCAGCTCTCTCATGGGGGGCGGATATGGCTACACCTTC. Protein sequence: CASSLMGGGYGYTF.

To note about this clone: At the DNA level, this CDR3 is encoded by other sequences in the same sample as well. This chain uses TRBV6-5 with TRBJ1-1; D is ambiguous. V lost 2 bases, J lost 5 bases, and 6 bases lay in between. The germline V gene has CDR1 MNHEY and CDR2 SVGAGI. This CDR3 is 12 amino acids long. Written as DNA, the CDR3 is TGTGCCAGCAGTTACGGTGGGACTGAAGCTTTCTTT. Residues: CASSYGGTEAFF.

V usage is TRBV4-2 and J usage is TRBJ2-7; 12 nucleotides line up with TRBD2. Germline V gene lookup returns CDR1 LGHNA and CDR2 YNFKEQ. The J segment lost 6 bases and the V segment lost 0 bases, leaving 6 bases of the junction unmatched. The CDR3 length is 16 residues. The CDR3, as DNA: TGTGCCAGCAGCCAAGAAGAGGCTAGCGGGGGGGGCGAGCAGTACTTC. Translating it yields CASSQEEASGGGEQYF.

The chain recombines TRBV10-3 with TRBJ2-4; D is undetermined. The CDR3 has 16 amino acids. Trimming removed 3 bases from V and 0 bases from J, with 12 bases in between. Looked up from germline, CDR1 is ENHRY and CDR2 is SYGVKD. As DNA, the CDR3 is TGTGCCATCAGTGATGTGGGCAATTTAGCCAAAAACATTCAGTACTTC. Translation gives CAISDVGNLAKNIQYF.

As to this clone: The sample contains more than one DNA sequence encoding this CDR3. The CDR3 loop reads CASSIGYRGNQPQHF. The CDR3 DNA is TGTGCCAGTAGTATAGGGTACAGAGGCAATCAGCCCCAGCATTTT. The chain links TRBV19 to TRBJ1-5; D remains unclear. This CDR3 has 15 amino acids. The germline V gene has CDR1 LNHDA and CDR2 SQIVND (reference sequence). V was trimmed by 1 base and J by 2 bases, leaving 9 bases between them.

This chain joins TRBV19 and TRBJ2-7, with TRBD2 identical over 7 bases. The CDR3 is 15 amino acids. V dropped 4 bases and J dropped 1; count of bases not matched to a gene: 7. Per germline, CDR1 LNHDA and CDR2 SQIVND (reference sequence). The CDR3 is CASSRRPGGSYEQYF. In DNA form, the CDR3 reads TGTGCCAGTAGTAGAAGACCCGGGGGGTCCTACGAGCAGTACTTC.

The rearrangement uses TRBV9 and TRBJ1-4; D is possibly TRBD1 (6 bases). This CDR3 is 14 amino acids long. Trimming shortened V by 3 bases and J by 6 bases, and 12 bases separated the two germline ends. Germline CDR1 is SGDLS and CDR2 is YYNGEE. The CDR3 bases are TGTGCCAGCAGCGAGGGGGGAGCGGATGAAAAACTGTTTTTT. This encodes CASSEGGADEKLFF.

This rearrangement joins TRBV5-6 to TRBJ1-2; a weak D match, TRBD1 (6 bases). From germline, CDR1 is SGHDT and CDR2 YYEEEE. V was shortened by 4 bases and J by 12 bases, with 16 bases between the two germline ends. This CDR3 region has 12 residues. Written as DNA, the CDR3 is TGTGCCAGCAGCAAGAGGACAGCCGGCCACACCTTC. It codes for CASSKRTAGHTF. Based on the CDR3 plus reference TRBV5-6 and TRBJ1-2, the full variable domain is DAGVTQSPTHLIKTRGQQVTLRCSPKSGHDTVSWYQQALGQGPQFIFQYYEEEERQRGNFPDRFSGHQFPNYSSELNVNALLLGDSALYLCASSKRTAGHTFGSGTRLTVV.

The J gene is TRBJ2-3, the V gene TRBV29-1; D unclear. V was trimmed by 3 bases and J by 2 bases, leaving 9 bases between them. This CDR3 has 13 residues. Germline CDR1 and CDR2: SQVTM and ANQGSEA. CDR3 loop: CSVEPENTDTQYF. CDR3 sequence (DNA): TGCAGCGTTGAGCCAGAAAACACAGATACGCAGTATTTT.

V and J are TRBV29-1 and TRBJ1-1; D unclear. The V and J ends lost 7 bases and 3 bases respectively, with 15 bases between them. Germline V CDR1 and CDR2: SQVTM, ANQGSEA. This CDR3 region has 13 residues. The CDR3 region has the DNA TGCAGCGCTAGGAACGGTGGGGACACTGAAGCTTTCTTT. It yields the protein CSARNGGDTEAFF.